This entry concerns a single TCR beta chain. The data belong to a study of blood T cell repertoires in COVID-19. In the study overall: The United States, Italy and Spain provided the acute and convalescent COVID-19 samples.

Germline loops: CDR1 SGHNT, CDR2 YYREEE (reference sequence). This CDR3 contains 15 residues. Trimming at V came to 6 bases and at J to 3 bases, leaving 8 bases not matched to a gene. This table comes from immunoSEQ multiplex PCR, and its TCRdb copy is limited to in-frame clones, with some not included. The sample shows 100,000 to 150,000 clones, roughly 91% of them seen only once. The V call is TRBV5-4, the J call TRBJ2-2, with 7 bases identical to TRBD1. The specimen sequenced was peripheral blood. This clonotype originated in a man aged 45-65 years with active or convalescent COVID-19. This chain's CDR3 is CASTPRGQDTGELFF. The CDR3 DNA follows: TGTGCCAGCACCCCGAGGGGGCAGGACACCGGGGAGCTGTTTTTT.